This T cell receptor beta chain was found in a study of blood T cell repertoires in COVID-19. The overall study: Spain, Italy and the United States supplied samples that represented acute and convalescent COVID-19. Sample material is recorded as cDNA or gDNA derived from T cells, B-cell-depleted T cells, or PBMCs.

Enrolment of Seattle patients took place during active infection, and they were followed longitudinally. Original processing notes: Amplifying reference gene primers gave estimates of nucleated cell counts. The repertoire was sequenced with immunoSEQ multiplex PCR; TCRdb's copy has only in-frame clones and lacks some. V, J and clone size are taken as reported in that table, and D and trimming were inferred from the DNA itself. The sample consists of some 180,000 clones, roughly 90% of them appearing once. V dropped 6 bases and J dropped 2; count of bases not matched to a gene: 4. Germline CDR1 LGHNT, CDR2 FRNRAP. The CDR3 is 14 residues long.

The receptor was isolated from a man aged 50 to 60 with COVID-19, enrolled during active disease. The chain recombines TRBV12-5 with TRBJ2-3; 8 bases map to TRBD2. Sequencing was done on a sample of peripheral blood. In DNA form, the CDR3 reads TGTGCTAGTGGACCAGGACTAGCCACAGATACGCAGTATTTT. Translation gives CASGPGLATDTQYF.